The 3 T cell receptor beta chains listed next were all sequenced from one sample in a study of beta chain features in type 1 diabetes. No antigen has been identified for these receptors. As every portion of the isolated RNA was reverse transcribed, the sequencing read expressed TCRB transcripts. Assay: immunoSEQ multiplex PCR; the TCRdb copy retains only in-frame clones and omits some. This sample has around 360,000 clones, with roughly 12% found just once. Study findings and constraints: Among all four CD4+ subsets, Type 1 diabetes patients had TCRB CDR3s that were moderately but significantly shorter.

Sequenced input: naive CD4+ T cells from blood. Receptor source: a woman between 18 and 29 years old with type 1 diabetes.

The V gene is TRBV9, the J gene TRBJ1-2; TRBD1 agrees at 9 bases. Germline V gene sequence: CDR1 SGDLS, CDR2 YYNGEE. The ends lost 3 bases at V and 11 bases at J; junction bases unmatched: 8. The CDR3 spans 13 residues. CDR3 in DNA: TGTGCCAGCAGCGCTCACAGGGGGCCGGCATACACCTTC. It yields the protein CASSAHRGPAYTF. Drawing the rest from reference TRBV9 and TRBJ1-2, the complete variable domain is DSGVTQTPKHLITATGQRVTLRCSPRSGDLSVYWYQQSLDQGLQFLIQYYNGEERAKGNILERFSAQQFPDLHSELNLSSLELGDSALYFCASSAHRGPAYTFGSGTRLTVV.

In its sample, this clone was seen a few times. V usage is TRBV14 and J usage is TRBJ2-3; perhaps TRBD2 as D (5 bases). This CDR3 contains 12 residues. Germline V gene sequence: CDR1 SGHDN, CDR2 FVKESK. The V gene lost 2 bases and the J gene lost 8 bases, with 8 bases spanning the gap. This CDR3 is CASSQRTRTQYF. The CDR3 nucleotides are TGTGCCAGCAGCCAAAGGACTCGTACGCAGTATTTT.

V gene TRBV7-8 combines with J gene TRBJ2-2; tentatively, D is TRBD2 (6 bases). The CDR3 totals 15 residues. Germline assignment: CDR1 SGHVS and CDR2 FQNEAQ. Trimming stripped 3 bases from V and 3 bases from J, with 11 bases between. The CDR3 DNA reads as TGTGCCAGCAGCTTGGAGGGCCGAGACACCGGGGAGCTGTTTTTT. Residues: CASSLEGRDTGELFF.